The 26 T cell receptor beta chains below all came from one sample that was sequenced in a study of tumor-infiltrating lymphocytes in localized non-small cell lung cancer. TCRdb's table, derived via immunoSEQ multiplex PCR, lists solely in-frame clones and lacks some. This table holds around 6,700 clones, over 60% found once. The sample was uninvolved lung tissue not adjacent to the tumor. These receptors came from a human donor with non-small cell lung cancer.

This chain uses TRBV2 with TRBJ2-3, with no clear D. The CDR3 loop spans 16 amino acids. Trimming took 6 bases from V and 0 from J, leaving 16 bases between them. Looked up from germline, CDR1 is SNHLY and CDR2 is FYNNEI. CDR3 residues: CASRAFDRFSTDTQYF. In DNA form, the CDR3 reads TGTGCCAGCAGGGCCTTTGACCGATTTAGCACAGATACGCAGTATTTT.

J is TRBJ2-7 and V is TRBV6-6, with 7 bases aligning to TRBD2. The CDR3 is made up of 13 amino acids. Germline V lookup: CDR1 MNHNY, CDR2 SVGAGI (reference sequence). The trim removed 6 bases at V and 3 bases at J, leaving 5 bases unmatched. CDR3 amino acids: CASSRLADYEQYF. CDR3 bases: TGTGCCAGCAGCCGACTAGCAGACTACGAGCAGTACTTC.

The chain uses TRBV6-4 and TRBJ2-1; 7 bases line up with TRBD2. The V gene's germline CDR1 is MRHNA and CDR2 SNTAGT. The length of the CDR3 is 15 residues. Trimming at V came to 0 bases and at J to 3 bases, leaving 2 bases not matched to a gene. Written as DNA, the CDR3 is TGTGCCAGCAGTGACTCGGGGGGGGTCTACAATGAGCAGTTCTTC. Protein: CASSDSGGVYNEQFF.

The chain links TRBV19 to TRBJ2-7; D is ambiguous. Germline-derived CDR1 and CDR2 are LNHDA and SQIVND (reference sequence). The CDR3 is made up of 15 amino acids. The V end lost 5 bases, the J end lost 1 base, and 15 bases lay between the germline ends. CDR3 DNA: TGTGCCAGTAGTCAAGCGAGAATCAGGTCCTACGAGCAGTACTTC. Amino acid sequence: CASSQARIRSYEQYF.

This rearrangement joins TRBV13 to TRBJ2-1; 10 bases are a match to TRBD2. CDR1 and CDR2 from the germline V gene are PRHDT and FYEKMQ (reference sequence). J was trimmed by 4 bases and V by 2 bases; bases with no gene match: 5. The CDR3 consists of 16 residues. CDR3 in amino acids: CASSLLGLALYNEQFF. The CDR3 nucleotides read TGTGCCAGCAGCTTATTGGGACTAGCGCTTTACAATGAGCAGTTCTTC. Full variable domain (remainder filled in from reference TRBV13 and TRBJ2-1): AAGVIQSPRHLIKEKRETATLKCYPIPRHDTVYWYQQGPGQDPQFLISFYEKMQSDKGSIPDRFSAQQFSDYHSELNMSSLELGDSALYFCASSLLGLALYNEQFFGPGTRLTVL.

V and J are TRBV14 and TRBJ2-1, with 9 bases aligning to TRBD1. The CDR3 contains 16 residues. CDR1 and CDR2 from the germline V gene are SGHDN and FVKESK. J was trimmed by 5 bases and V by 4 bases; bases with no gene match: 9. The CDR3 loop is CASSLVPGQGDNEQFF. DNA of the CDR3: TGTGCCAGCAGCCTCGTACCGGGACAGGGCGACAATGAGCAGTTCTTC.

The V call is TRBV4-2, the J call TRBJ2-3, with no clear D. Germline assignment: CDR1 LGHNA and CDR2 YNFKEQ. V was shortened by 0 bases and J by 3 bases, with 10 bases between the two germline ends. CDR3 length: 15 amino acids. CDR3 sequence: CASSQEHRRTDTQYF. CDR3 coding DNA: TGTGCCAGCAGCCAAGAACACCGAAGGACAGATACGCAGTATTTT.

The V gene is TRBV19, the J gene TRBJ1-6; D is unresolved. This CDR3 has 16 amino acids. CDR1 and CDR2 (germline): LNHDA, SQIVND (reference sequence). Trimming removed 3 bases at V and 0 bases at J, with 9 bases between. The DNA for the CDR3 is TGTGCCAGTAGTATGACACCCGACTCCTATAATTCACCCCTCCACTTT. It yields the protein CASSMTPDSYNSPLHF.

This clone was seen only a few times. The V and J genes are TRBV19 and TRBJ2-5; no reliable D call. Germline V gene sequence: CDR1 LNHDA, CDR2 SQIVND (reference sequence). The CDR3 is 13 amino acids. Deletions cut 5 bases from V and 2 bases from J, with 9 bases between. The CDR3 DNA follows: TGTGCCAGTAGTGTCATGGGACAAGAGACCCAGTACTTC. Translated, it gives CASSVMGQETQYF.

V gene TRBV5-1 combines with J gene TRBJ2-7, with 11 positions matching TRBD2. The CDR3 spans 17 residues. With V trimmed by 4 bases and J by 6 bases, 15 bases remained unmatched. CDR1 SGHRS and CDR2 YFSETQ come from the germline V gene. This CDR3 is CASSPGTSGKSYGEQYF. CDR3 in DNA: TGCGCCAGCAGCCCAGGGACTAGCGGAAAATCTTATGGCGAGCAGTACTTC.

V and J are TRBV29-1 and TRBJ1-1, with no clear D. Germline lookup yields CDR1 SQVTM and CDR2 ANQGSEA. V lost 6 bases, J lost 5 bases, and 10 bases lay in between. This CDR3 is 11 amino acids long. The CDR3 sequence is CSVPLGTEAFF. The DNA of the CDR3 is TGCAGCGTCCCCCTTGGGACTGAAGCTTTCTTT.

This chain connects TRBV7-3 to TRBJ2-2; the match to TRBD2 covers 13 bases. The CDR3 has 16 residues. Germline lookup yields CDR1 SGHTA and CDR2 FQGTGA. Germline trimming cut 3 bases from V and 6 bases from J; bases unmatched to any gene: 4. The CDR3 reads CASSFGLAGVAGELFF. The CDR3 nucleotides are TGTGCCAGCAGCTTTGGACTAGCGGGGGTTGCCGGGGAGCTGTTTTTT.

This clone turned up a few times. This chain uses TRBV6-1 with TRBJ1-5; 8 nucleotides agree with TRBD1. Germline CDR1 MNHNS, CDR2 SASEGT. The CDR3 runs to 15 residues. Trimming at V came to 4 bases and at J to 0 bases, leaving 2 bases not matched to a gene. CDR3 DNA: TGTGCCAGCAGTGGACAGGGGTTTAGCAATCAGCCCCAGCATTTT. Its protein product is CASSGQGFSNQPQHF.

About this clone: One end of the junction fails to match germline, which may point to a read error. The same CDR3 also results from other DNA sequences found in this sample. The chain uses TRBV27 and TRBJ2-6; D is unclear. CDR1 is MNHEY and CDR2 is SMNVEV in the germline V gene (reference sequence). The CDR3 totals 18 residues. The CDR3 sequence: CASSIESRLQSRANVLTF. The CDR3 DNA reads as TGTGCCAGCAGTATCGAGAGTCGGCTACAAAGTCGGGCCAATGTCCTGACTTTC.

This chain connects TRBV11-2 to TRBJ2-1, with 12 bases matching TRBD2. CDR1 is SGHAT and CDR2 is FQNNGV in the germline V gene. The CDR3 has 16 residues. Trimming took 6 bases from V and 2 from J; bases not matched to a gene: 5. The CDR3 here is CASRRTSGNPYNEQFF. The DNA for the CDR3 is TGTGCCAGCAGACGGACTAGCGGGAATCCCTACAATGAGCAGTTCTTC. The variable domain in full, completed from reference TRBV11-2 and TRBJ2-1, reads EAGVAQSPRYKIIEKRQSVAFWCNPISGHATLYWYQQILGQGPKLLIQFQNNGVVDDSQLPKDRFSAERLKGVDSTLKIQPAKLEDSAVYLCASRRTSGNPYNEQFFGPGTRLTVL.

The chain couples TRBV10-3 to TRBJ1-1; no reliable D call. V was trimmed by 2 bases and J by 2 bases, leaving 9 bases between them. The CDR3 totals 14 residues. The germline CDR1 and CDR2 sequences are ENHRY and SYGVKD. The CDR3 nucleotides read TGTGCCATCAGTGAGAGCATTTTCAACACTGAAGCTTTCTTT. It is translated as CAISESIFNTEAFF.

V usage is TRBV5-6 and J usage is TRBJ2-4, with 7 bases aligning to TRBD1. Germline values: CDR1 SGHDT, CDR2 YYEEEE. The CDR3 sequence is 14 residues long. The V and J ends lost 4 bases and 8 bases, in that order; junction bases with no gene match: 9. DNA for the CDR3: TGTGCCAGCAGCGGGACGGACAGGAAGGACATTCAGTACTTC. Translating gives CASSGTDRKDIQYF.

The rearrangement uses TRBV7-3 and TRBJ2-7; 9 bases line up with TRBD2. The germline V gene has CDR1 SGHTA and CDR2 FQGTGA. Trimming removed 5 bases from V and 6 bases from J; junction bases left unmatched: 8. This CDR3 comprises 14 residues. CDR3 in amino acids: CASSTAGGPSEQYF. In nucleotides, the CDR3 is TGTGCCAGCAGCACCGCGGGGGGGCCGTCCGAGCAGTACTTC.

J is TRBJ1-5 and V is TRBV6-6; D uncertain. In germline, CDR1 is MNHNY, CDR2 SVGAGI (reference sequence). The V gene lost 5 bases and the J gene lost 4 bases, with 18 bases spanning the gap. This CDR3 has 16 amino acids. The CDR3 sequence: CASSPHLDERNQPQHF. CDR3 coding DNA: TGTGCCAGCAGTCCACACTTAGACGAGAGGAATCAGCCCCAGCATTTT.

The chain is built from TRBV29-1 and TRBJ2-5; tentatively, D is TRBD2 (6 bases). The CDR3 totals 14 residues. Germline values: CDR1 SQVTM, CDR2 ANQGSEA. Trimming removed 4 bases from V and 2 bases from J, with 14 bases in between. The CDR3 sequence: CSVVKAGRQETQYF. In nucleotides, the CDR3 is TGCAGCGTTGTTAAAGCGGGCCGTCAAGAGACCCAGTACTTC.

The chain combines TRBV6-5 with TRBJ2-7; 10 bases line up with TRBD1. CDR3 size: 14 residues. Germline loops: CDR1 MNHEY, CDR2 SVGAGI. Trimming took 4 bases from V and 6 from J; bases not matched to a gene: 6. The CDR3 sequence is CASSSDRGFPEQYF. DNA of the CDR3: TGTGCCAGCAGTTCGGACAGGGGGTTCCCCGAGCAGTACTTC.

This clone has a handful of counts. The CDR3 DNA sequence: TGTGCCAGCAGTGACGCCGTTGAGGATGAGCAGTTCTTC. As protein: CASSDAVEDEQFF. The genes are TRBV6-4 and TRBJ2-1; D ambiguous. CDR1 MRHNA and CDR2 SNTAGT come from the germline V gene. Deletions cut 2 bases from V and 8 bases from J, with 10 bases between. This CDR3 contains 13 residues.

The chain joins TRBV7-9 to TRBJ1-2; 12 nucleotides agree with TRBD1. The germline V gene has CDR1 SEHNR and CDR2 FQNEAQ (reference sequence). J lost 8 bases, V lost 6 bases, and 10 bases had no gene match. This CDR3 is built from 15 residues. The CDR3 reads CASSPTGQGAGGYTF. As DNA, the CDR3 is TGTGCCAGCAGTCCTACGGGACAGGGGGCTGGAGGCTACACCTTC.

The chain links TRBV7-2 to TRBJ1-1; D remains ambiguous. V lost 4 bases to trimming and J lost 3 bases, with 3 bases between them. The CDR3 has 11 amino acids. Germline CDR1 reads SGHTA; CDR2 reads FQGNSA. CDR3 amino acids: CASSSDTEAFF. The DNA of the CDR3 is TGTGCCAGCAGCTCGGACACTGAAGCTTTCTTT.

There are a few counts of this clone. The V and J genes are TRBV27 and TRBJ2-1; D gene unclear. The ends were cut back, 3 bases at V and 2 bases at J, with 2 bases in the middle. Germline CDR1 reads MNHEY; CDR2 reads SMNVEV (reference sequence). The CDR3 length is 12 residues. CDR3 sequence reads: CASSFAYNEQFF. CDR3 DNA sequence: TGTGCCAGCAGTTTTGCCTACAATGAGCAGTTCTTC.

This clone has a single count. The V gene is TRBV5-1, the J gene TRBJ2-2; 8 positions agree with TRBD1. V lost 3 bases and J lost 2; bases outside the gene matches: 6. CDR1 and CDR2 (germline): SGHRS, YFSETQ. The CDR3 runs to 16 residues. CDR3: CASSSGTGLNTGELFF. CDR3 sequence (DNA): TGCGCCAGCAGCTCCGGGACAGGACTAAACACCGGGGAGCTGTTTTTT. Full variable domain (rest looked up from reference TRBV5-1 and TRBJ2-2): KAGVTQTPRYLIKTRGQQVTLSCSPISGHRSVSWYQQTPGQGLQFLFEYFSETQRNKGNFPGRFSGRQFSNSRSEMNVSTLELGDSALYLCASSSGTGLNTGELFFGEGSRLTVL.